Listed here is a single TCR beta chain. What it binds is not known. As for treatment: oral pan-JAK inhibitor, 5-10 mg twice daily. The sequencing template was cDNA reverse transcribed from extracted RNA. Libraries were prepared by immunoSEQ multiplex PCR; TCRdb keeps only in-frame clonotypes and omits some of them. The sample includes about 190,000 clones, under 80% of them seen just once. The sample comes from a study of CD8+ T cells in alopecia areata. In the study overall: The investigators scored severity in treated patients by the percentage of affected scalp area.

Broader study findings: It was less clear whether patients shared TCRs than it was in mice, possibly because of HLA. Clonality in lesional scalp, especially alopecia totalis/universalis, exceeded that of normal scalp. Scalp specimens additionally yield sequences from normal skin's resident alphabeta T cells.

V lost 6 bases, J lost 0 bases, and 14 bases lay in between. The length of the CDR3 is 15 residues. CDR1 and CDR2 from the germline V gene are SGHRS and YFSETQ. The chain joins TRBV5-1 to TRBJ2-3, with no clear D. Sequenced material: CD4+ T cells sorted from blood, taken at approximately week 49, from a patient treated with tofacitinib. This receptor was identified in a human donor with alopecia areata. This CDR3 is CASTVDGTSTDTQYF. In DNA, the CDR3 is TGCGCCAGCACCGTCGACGGCACTAGCACAGATACGCAGTATTTT.